This T cell receptor beta chain was retrieved from a study of cytomegalovirus exposure and HLA in healthy donors. Study observations and caveats: In a later analysis, TCR beta V- and J-gene trimming showed a link to a missense DCLRE1C variant. The authors later found HLA-associated TCR beta chains more clonally expanded than equally common others. Rare TCR sequences predominated, though certain public TCRs were found in many donors.

It was with 60 Vbeta and 13 Jbeta primers that the PCR ran. Profiled with immunoSEQ multiplex PCR; TCRdb holds only in-frame clones, not every one. Among around 90,000 clones, less than 85% were seen once, and the ten largest hold 6.5% to 9%. This clone was counted once. Antigen unknown. Sequencing input: PBMCs. This receptor was obtained from a man in his forties or fifties in good health and CMV-seropositive.

The CDR3 coding sequence is TGTGCCAGCAAAGGGACAGGGGCCACTGAAGCTTTCTTT. Residues: CASKGTGATEAFF. The rearrangement joins TRBV6-5 to TRBJ1-1, with TRBD1 identical over 10 bases. CDR1 is MNHEY, CDR2 SVGAGI, per germline. Trimming removed 7 bases from V and 4 bases from J; junction bases left unmatched: 3. The length of the CDR3 is 13 residues.